The source of this T cell receptor beta chain is a study of technical replicates of blood from several donors. Germline values: CDR1 MNHNS, CDR2 SASEGT. The CDR3 has 16 amino acids. TCRdb's copy holds only in-frame clones and misses some; the assay was immunoSEQ multiplex PCR. The top ten hold less than 0.25% of the sample, which has around 98,000 clones, approximately 94% seen once. Material for sequencing was T cells isolated from PBMCs. The rearrangement links TRBV6-1 to TRBJ2-5, with 7 bases aligning to TRBD2. Judging by the DNA end, TRBJ2-7 fits better; the J call may be wrong. This receptor was identified in a human donor in good health. The CDR3 loop is CASSEGTAGVGYEQYF. The CDR3 DNA reads as TGTGCCAGCAGTGAAGGTACGGCGGGAGTAGGCTACGAGCAGTACTTC.